The clone carrying this T cell receptor (beta chain) occurred once. Its antigen remains unknown. Cultured CD4+ T-cell DNA underwent Oncomine TCR Beta short-read sequencing. Genomic DNA was extracted from cultured CD4+ T cells. TCRdb re-analysed the PCR reads in MiXCR, keeping a single row per CDR3 protein. The sample lists approximately 13,000 distinct CDR3 sequences, about 55% seen once, with about 8.2% in the top ten. The data derive from a study of vaccination and CD4 T cells after COVID-19. Study summary: Median time from COVID diagnosis to post-COVID sampling was roughly 100 days (35 to 161). Cellular stimulation was performed using overlapping spike peptides derived from SARS-CoV-2, HCoV-NL63, HCoV-OC43 and HCoV-229E.

Treatment in this sample: approximately nine-day PBMC culture with coronavirus spike peptide pools or control peptides (ViraFEST assay). Every well contained around 2 million PBMCs, which were grown with around 9.4 IU/ml IL-2 and approximately 9.9 ug/ml peptide pools. The CDR3 runs to 14 residues. Per the germline V gene, CDR1 is KGHSH and CDR2 is LQKENI. V gave up 3 bases and J gave up 6 bases; unmatched junction bases: 4. V gene TRBV18 combines with J gene TRBJ2-2; 7 bases agree with TRBD2. The sequenced sample was CD4+ T cells from blood, cultured in vitro. The source of this sequence is a human donor who had recovered from COVID-19. CDR3 protein: CASSPLAGAGELFF. The CDR3 DNA is TGTGCCAGCTCACCCCTTGCGGGGGCCGGGGAGCTGTTTTTT.